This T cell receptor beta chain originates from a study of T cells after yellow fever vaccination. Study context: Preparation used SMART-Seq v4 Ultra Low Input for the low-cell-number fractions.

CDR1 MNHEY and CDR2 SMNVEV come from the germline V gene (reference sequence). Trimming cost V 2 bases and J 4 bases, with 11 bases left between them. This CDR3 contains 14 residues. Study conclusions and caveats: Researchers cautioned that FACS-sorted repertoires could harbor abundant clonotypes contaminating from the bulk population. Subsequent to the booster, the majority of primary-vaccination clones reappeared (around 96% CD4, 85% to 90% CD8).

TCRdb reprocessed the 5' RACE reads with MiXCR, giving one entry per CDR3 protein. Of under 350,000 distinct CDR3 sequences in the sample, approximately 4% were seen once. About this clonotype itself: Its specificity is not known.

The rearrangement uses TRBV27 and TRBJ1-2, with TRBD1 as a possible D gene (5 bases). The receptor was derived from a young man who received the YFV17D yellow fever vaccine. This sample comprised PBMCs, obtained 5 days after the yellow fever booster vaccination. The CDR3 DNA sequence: TGTGCCAGCAGTTTAAACCCCGGGGGCTATGGCTACACCTTC. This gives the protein CASSLNPGGYGYTF.